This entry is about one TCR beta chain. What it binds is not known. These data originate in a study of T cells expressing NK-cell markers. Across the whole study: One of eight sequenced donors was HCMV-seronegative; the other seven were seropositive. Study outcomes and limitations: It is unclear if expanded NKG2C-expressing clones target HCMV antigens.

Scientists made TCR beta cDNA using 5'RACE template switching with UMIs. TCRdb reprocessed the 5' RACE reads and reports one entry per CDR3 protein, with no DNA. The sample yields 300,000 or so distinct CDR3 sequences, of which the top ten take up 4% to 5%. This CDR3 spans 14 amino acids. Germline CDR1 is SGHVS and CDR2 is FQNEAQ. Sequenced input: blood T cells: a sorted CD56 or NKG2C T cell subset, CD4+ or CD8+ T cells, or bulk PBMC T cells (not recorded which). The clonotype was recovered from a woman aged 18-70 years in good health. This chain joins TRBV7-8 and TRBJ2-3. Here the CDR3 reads CASSLGQNTDTQYF.